The rows below give T cell receptor beta chains drawn from one sample of a study of T cells in Graves' hyperthyroidism and ophthalmopathy. Each CDR3 protein is one row after TCRdb ran MiXCR on the multiplex PCR reads. The sample includes about 740,000 distinct CDR3 sequences, about 14% of them seen just once. The sample taken for sequencing was blood. The receptors derive from a woman between 18 and 29 years old with Graves' hyperthyroidism. Each CDR3 is given with its conserved first and last residue. D genes are given only for firm matches. Size is omitted from some rows. Given values are once, few, many or a class for expanded clones.

clone_size	v_call	d_call	j_call	cdr3_nt	cdr3_aa
many	TRBV5-1	-	TRBJ2-3	TGCGCCAGCACCCCGGACCACCAAGTAGATACGCAGTATTTT	CASTPDHQVDTQYF
few	TRBV12-3/TRBV12-4	-	TRBJ2-5	TGTGCCAGCAGTTTTCGGGGGCTAGGGACCCAGTACTTC	CASSFRGLGTQYF
-	TRBV28	TRBD2	TRBJ2-5	TGTGCCAGCAGTTCACCACTAGCGGGAGAGGGAGGGGAGACCCAGTACTTC	CASSSPLAGEGGETQYF
many	TRBV20-1	TRBD2	TRBJ2-7	TGCAGTGCTAGAGGGGTAAGGACTAGCGGAGGCCCGAGCACCTACGAGCAGTACTTC	CSARGVRTSGGPSTYEQYF
many	TRBV11-2	TRBD2	TRBJ2-4	TGTGCCAGCAGCGTGGTAGCGGGACTAGCCAAAAACATTCAGTACTTC	CASSVVAGLAKNIQYF
-	TRBV24-1	-	TRBJ2-1	TGTGCCACCAGTGATTTTTTTAGCGACAATGAGCAGTTCTTC	CATSDFFSDNEQFF
many	TRBV12-3/TRBV12-4	-	TRBJ2-3	TGTGCCAGCAGCCCCAGGGACGAAGAAGGGAGTGATACGCAGTATTTT	CASSPRDEEGSDTQYF
many	TRBV12-3/TRBV12-4	-	TRBJ1-1	TGTGCCAGCAGTTTTAGTGGACGGATGAACACTGAAGCTTTCTTT	CASSFSGRMNTEAFF
-	TRBV19	TRBD1	TRBJ2-5	TGTGCCAGTAGCCGGACCACAGGGGGGAAGACCCAGTACTTC	CASSRTTGGKTQYF
-	TRBV7-9	-	TRBJ1-4	TGTGCCAGCAGCTTGGGGGGCGCCAAGGATGGAAAACTGTTTTTT	CASSLGGAKDGKLFF
many	TRBV20-1	TRBD2	TRBJ2-1	TGCAGTGCTAGAGATCCTGGGACTAGCTACAATGAGCAGTTCTTC	CSARDPGTSYNEQFF
many	TRBV18	TRBD2	TRBJ2-1	TGTGCCAGCTCACCGTACGGGAGGGACTACAATGAGCAGTTCTTC	CASSPYGRDYNEQFF
few	TRBV24-1	-	TRBJ2-1	TGTGCCGCCAGTGAAAGGACGAATGAGCAGTTCTTC	CAASERTNEQFF
many	TRBV28	-	TRBJ2-3	TGTGCCAGCAGTTTCGGAGGGCTCTATACGCAGTATTTT	CASSFGGLYTQYF
many	TRBV20-1	-	TRBJ2-5	TGCAGTGCTGGACTGGGTACGGAGACCCAGTACTTC	CSAGLGTETQYF
many	TRBV5-1	TRBD2	TRBJ2-7	TGCGCCAGCAGCTTGACACCCCTGGGGCGAACTAGCGGGAGCTACGAGCAGTACTTC	CASSLTPLGRTSGSYEQYF
few	TRBV20-1	TRBD2	TRBJ2-2	TGCAGTGCTAGGCAGCAGCGGGAGTTACCCGGGGAGCTGTTTTTT	CSARQQRELPGELFF
-	TRBV7-9	-	TRBJ2-2	TGTGCCAGCAGCATCAGGACTTCCGGGGAGCTGTTTTTT	CASSIRTSGELFF
few	TRBV11-2	-	TRBJ2-5	TGTGCCAGCAGACCCCGGGGCAGGGATAGGGTAGAGACCCAGTACTTC	CASRPRGRDRVETQYF
many	TRBV2	-	TRBJ1-5	TGTGCCAGCAGTCGGACAGCTCTCAATCAGCCCCAGCATTTT	CASSRTALNQPQHF
-	TRBV7-9	-	TRBJ2-6	TGTGCCAGCAGCTTAGTTGGAGGTACCGGGGCCGACGTCCTGACTTTC	CASSLVGGTGADVLTF
-	TRBV20-1	TRBD2	TRBJ2-5	TGCGGTGCTCCAAAGATCCAGGCTAGCGGACCTCAAGAGACCCAGTACTTC	CGAPKIQASGPQETQYF
many	TRBV6-1	TRBD1	TRBJ1-1	TGTGCCAGCAGTCCACGGTATGTGACAGGGGGCTTTAACACTGAAGCTTTCTTT	CASSPRYVTGGFNTEAFF
-	TRBV6-1	-	TRBJ2-5	TGTGCCAGCATGGGGAGGGGACACCGAGGGGAGACCCAGTACTTC	CASMGRGHRGETQYF
many	TRBV11-2	-	TRBJ2-7	TGTGCCAGCAGCCGCCGCGTGAGCGGTAGCTCCTACGAGCAGTACTTC	CASSRRVSGSSYEQYF
-	TRBV4-1	-	TRBJ1-2	TGCGCCAGCAGCCAAAGGGCCGCCACCTCTATCAATGGCTACACCTTC	CASSQRAATSINGYTF
-	TRBV13	-	TRBJ2-7	TGTGCCAGCAGCTTAGTATCCGGGGACGAGCAGTACTTC	CASSLVSGDEQYF
once	TRBV20-1	-	TRBJ2-1	TGCAGTGCTAGTGCGACGGGATTAACCTACAATGAGCAGTTCTTC	CSASATGLTYNEQFF
many	TRBV6-1	TRBD1	TRBJ2-5	TGTGCCAGCAGTTATTCTGGACAGGGGTGGGAGACCCAGTACTTC	CASSYSGQGWETQYF
few	TRBV29-1	-	TRBJ1-1	TGCAGCGTTGTAATAGGGGCTGAGTGGGCTTTCTTT	CSVVIGAEWAFF
many	TRBV4-3	TRBD2	TRBJ2-5	TGCGCCAGCAGCCAGAATAGCGGGGGAGGAAAGACCCAGTACTTC	CASSQNSGGGKTQYF
many	TRBV4-1	TRBD2	TRBJ2-2	TGCGCCAGCAGCCCTCTAGCGGGAGGAAAGACCGGGGAGCTGTTTTTT	CASSPLAGGKTGELFF
few	TRBV6-2/TRBV6-3	TRBD1	TRBJ2-7	TGTGCCAGCAGTTACGCCCGGGACAGCCTTTTCTACGAGCAGTACTTC	CASSYARDSLFYEQYF
-	TRBV20-1	-	TRBJ1-5	TGCAGTGCTAGTACAGTTGGGGGGCGGGCTCAGCCCCAGCATTTT	CSASTVGGRAQPQHF
-	TRBV28	TRBD1	TRBJ1-5	TGTGCCGGCACCTGGGACAGACATAGCAATCAGCCCCAGCATTTT	CAGTWDRHSNQPQHF
many	TRBV20-1	TRBD1	TRBJ2-5	TGCAGTGCTAGAGATGGACAGGGGGGTTATGAGACCCAGTACTTC	CSARDGQGGYETQYF
few	TRBV19	-	TRBJ2-7	TGTGCCAGTAGTATCGAGACCTACTCCTACGAGCAGTACTTC	CASSIETYSYEQYF
-	TRBV27	-	TRBJ2-1	TGTGCCAGCAGTTTATCGGGCTTTTGGCAGACTTCTGAGCAGTTCTTC	CASSLSGFWQTSEQFF
few	TRBV11-2	-	TRBJ2-1	TGTGCCAGCAGCTTTTCTTCTGCACCCACCTACAATGAGCAGTTCTTC	CASSFSSAPTYNEQFF
many	TRBV28	-	TRBJ1-2	TGTGCCAGCAGTTCCCCCGGGGGGGACTATGGCTACACCTTC	CASSSPGGDYGYTF
many	TRBV5-1	TRBD1	TRBJ2-7	TGCGCCAGCAGCTCCCGGGGACAGGGGGCGATCTACGAGCAGTACTTC	CASSSRGQGAIYEQYF
many	TRBV3-1	-	TRBJ2-7	TGTGCCAGCAGCCAAGTTCGCTACGAGCAGTACTTC	CASSQVRYEQYF
-	TRBV15	-	TRBJ1-4	TGTGCCACCAGCCTCGCCGGGACTTCCAGTGAAAAACTGTTTTTT	CATSLAGTSSEKLFF